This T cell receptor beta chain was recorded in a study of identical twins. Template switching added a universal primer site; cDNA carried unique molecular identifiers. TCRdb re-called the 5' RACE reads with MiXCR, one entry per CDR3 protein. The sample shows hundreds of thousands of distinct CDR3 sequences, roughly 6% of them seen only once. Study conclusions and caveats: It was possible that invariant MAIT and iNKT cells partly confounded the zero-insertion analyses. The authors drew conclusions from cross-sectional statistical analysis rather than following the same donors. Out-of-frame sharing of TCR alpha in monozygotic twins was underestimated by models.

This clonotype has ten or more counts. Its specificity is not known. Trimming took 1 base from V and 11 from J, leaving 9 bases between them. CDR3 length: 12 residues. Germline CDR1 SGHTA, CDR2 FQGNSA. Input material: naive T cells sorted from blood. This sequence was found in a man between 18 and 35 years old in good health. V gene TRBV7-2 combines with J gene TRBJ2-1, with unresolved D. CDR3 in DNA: TGTGCCAGCAGCTTAGTATCAGCCCAGCAGTTCTTC. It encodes CASSLVSAQQFF.